This T cell receptor beta chain was recovered during a study of molecular identifiers for immune sequencing clone quantification (dated by TCRdb to 2017 to 2018). Regarding the complete study: For a replicate experiment, RNA from approximately 20,000 or 100,000 naive CD8 T cells was divided into five aliquots, of which four were sequenced. The study was a methods study using CD8 T cells to benchmark molecular-identifier clustering-based TCR repertoire sequencing (MIDCIRS) and TCR RNA copy counting.

Library preparation employed PCR. TCRdb names NextSeq 500 as the instrument used. Bulk TCR libraries were generated as previously described, with the TCR primers listed in Table S5 used. The Qiagen AllPrep DNA/RNA kit was used to purify total RNA. Before analysis, reads from multiple sequencing runs of one library were combined. As for how the authors treated the data: Reads were retained only if an exact TCR constant sequence was present, and the retained reads were trimmed to 150 nt and grouped according to their 12-nt molecular barcodes. Reads in each barcode group were sub-clustered using a 15% Levenshtein threshold, and a quality-weighted consensus sequence was built for each RNA molecule. Non-functional sequences were discarded, and so were lower-count sequences lying one edit away from another sequence. Based on a fit of two negative binomial distributions, barcode sub-clusters having less than 20% of the maximum read count were discarded. In-frame beta chains were kept once TCRdb had trimmed the public reads at Q25 with fastp and called clones with MiXCR. Here each entry gathers all rows of one CDR3 protein and keeps the most common genes and DNA. The V and J calls reflect TCRdb's pipeline rather than the authors' work. Present in this sample are approximately 500,000 distinct CDR3 sequences, about 25% of which were seen just once. Approximately 0.8% of the sample goes to the ten largest clones.

What the authors observed across the whole study: Modeling indicated around 3.2 TCR RNA copies recovered per cell, compared with about 10 by digital PCR, which implies a capture efficiency of 25% to 35%. Highly expanded clone sizes could be underestimated if identical TCR molecules share a barcode. In CMV-specific effector cells, clones with more than 20 RNA copies accounted for over 97% of molecules, whereas in naive cells such clones accounted for under 1%. When barcode sub-clustering was left out, chimeric consensus sequences inflated TCR diversity, with chimeras reaching as high as 47%. Spiked-in Jurkat TCR RNA equal to a single cell's worth was reported to be detectable even within 1,100,000 naive CD8 T cells. The naive libraries included spiked-in Jurkat TCR RNA (about 9 copies' worth), and this Jurkat TCR RNA is not part of the donor repertoire.

Details on this clonotype: Its antigen remains unidentified. Per-base quality was not reported, and no clone a single base away is much larger than it.

Libraries of naive CD8 T cells were built from around 20,000 to 990,000 sorted cells, with 10%, 30% or 50% of the purified RNA used. Naive CD8 T cells, defined as CD8+CD4-CCR7+CD45RA+, were FACS-sorted into RLT Plus buffer on a BD FACSAria II. Roughly ten TCR copies' worth of Jurkat RNA were spiked into roughly 17,000-1,100,000 naive CD8 T cell samples to test detection sensitivity. CD8 T cells were enriched with RosetteSep CD8+ T Cell Enrichment Cocktail and Ficoll-Paque, followed by ACK red cell lysis. CDR1 and CDR2 (MNHEY, SVGEGT) derive from the germline V gene. The CDR3, cysteine through phenylalanine, is 14 amino acids long. CDR3 DNA is the only sequence kept; it has 42 bases, read in frame from the first base.

This sequence uses TRBV6-2 or TRBV6-3 and TRBJ1-1; TRBD1 could be the D gene, as 5 bases match. Sequenced input: naive CD8+ T cells from blood, with Jurkat cell RNA spiked in. Interpreted using the paper, the cell subset or site label stands for: FACS-sorted CD8+CD4-CCR7+CD45RA+ naive T cells. This clonotype was obtained from a human donor in good health. Some libraries in this study had Jurkat cell RNA spiked in. The nucleotide sequence reads as follows: TGTGGCACCGACCAGGCAGGGCCAAACACTGAAGCTTTCTTT. This gives the protein CGTDQAGPNTEAFF.